A selection of T cell receptor beta chains follows, all from one sample in a study of cytomegalovirus exposure and HLA in healthy donors. TCRdb keeps only in-frame clones here, not all; method: immunoSEQ multiplex PCR. The sample consists of 180,000 or so clones, 86% of them appearing once. The specimen was PBMCs. The receptors were gathered from a woman under 40 in good health and CMV-seronegative. Each CDR3 is given without its conserved first and last residue. The order of the fields is V gene, J gene, CDR3 protein.

>TRBV5-1|TRBJ2-2
ASSLSAGLNTGELF
>TRBV6-5|TRBJ1-3
ASSYRGSRNTIY
>TRBV6-1|TRBJ1-3
ASRPGHFSGNTIY
>TRBV20-1|TRBJ2-7
TIKGAGEQY
>TRBV5-1|TRBJ2-1
ASSSGQPGDEQF
>TRBV29-1|TRBJ2-4
SVDRDNLQY
>TRBV7-2|TRBJ2-1
ASSPGLAAGDEQF
>TRBV6-1|TRBJ1-2
ASTETQTGHGYT
>TRBV30|TRBJ2-6
ASRDRVKGANVLT
>TRBV10-1|TRBJ2-3
ASSEAGQSTDTQY
>TRBV27|TRBJ1-5
ASKKGVCIPPYQPQH
>TRBV5-1|TRBJ2-7
ASSFSGPAYEQY
>TRBV29-1|TRBJ1-3
SVVGRQGSGNTIY
>TRBV4-1|TRBJ1-3
ASSLSTGGWNTIY
>TRBV9|TRBJ2-2
ASSPSAASLTGELF
>TRBV2|TRBJ1-1
ASGLLTEAF
>TRBV7-2|TRBJ1-5
ASSSLLLEGNQPQH
>TRBV5-5|TRBJ2-7
ASSFGPNAYEQY